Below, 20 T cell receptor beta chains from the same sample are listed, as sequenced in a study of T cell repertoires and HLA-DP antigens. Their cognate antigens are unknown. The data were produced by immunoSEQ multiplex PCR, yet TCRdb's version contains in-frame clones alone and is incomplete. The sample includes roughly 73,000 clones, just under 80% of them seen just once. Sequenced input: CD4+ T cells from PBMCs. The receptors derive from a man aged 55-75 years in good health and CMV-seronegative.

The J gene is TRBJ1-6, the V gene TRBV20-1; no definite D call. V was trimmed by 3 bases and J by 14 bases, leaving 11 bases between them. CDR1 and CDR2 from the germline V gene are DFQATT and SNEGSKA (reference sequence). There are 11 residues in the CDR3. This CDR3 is CSASQASSLHF. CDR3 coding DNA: TGCAGTGCTAGTCAGGCCAGCTCCCTCCACTTT.

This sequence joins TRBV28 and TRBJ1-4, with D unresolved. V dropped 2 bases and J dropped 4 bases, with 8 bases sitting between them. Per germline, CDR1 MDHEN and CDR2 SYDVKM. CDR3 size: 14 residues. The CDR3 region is CASSLGLVNEKLFF. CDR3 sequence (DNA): TGTGCCAGCAGTTTAGGGCTAGTTAATGAAAAACTGTTTTTT.

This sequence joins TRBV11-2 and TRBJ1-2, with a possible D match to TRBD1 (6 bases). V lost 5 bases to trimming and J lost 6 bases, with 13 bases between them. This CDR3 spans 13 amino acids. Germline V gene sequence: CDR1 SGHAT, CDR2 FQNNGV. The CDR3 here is CASSPETGNGYTF. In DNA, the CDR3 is TGTGCCAGCAGCCCCGAAACAGGGAATGGCTACACCTTC.

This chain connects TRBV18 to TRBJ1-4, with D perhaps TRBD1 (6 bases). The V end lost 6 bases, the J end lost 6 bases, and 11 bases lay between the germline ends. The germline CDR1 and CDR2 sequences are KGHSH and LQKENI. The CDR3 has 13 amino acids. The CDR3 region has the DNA TGTGCCAGCTCCCCCAAGGGGGATGAAAAACTGTTTTTT. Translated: CASSPKGDEKLFF.

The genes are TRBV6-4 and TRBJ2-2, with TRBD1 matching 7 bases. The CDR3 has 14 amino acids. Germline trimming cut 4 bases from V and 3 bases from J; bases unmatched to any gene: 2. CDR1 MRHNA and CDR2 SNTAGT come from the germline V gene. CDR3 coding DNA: TGTGCCAGCAGTGTGCAGGGGGACACCGGGGAGCTGTTTTTT. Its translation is CASSVQGDTGELFF.

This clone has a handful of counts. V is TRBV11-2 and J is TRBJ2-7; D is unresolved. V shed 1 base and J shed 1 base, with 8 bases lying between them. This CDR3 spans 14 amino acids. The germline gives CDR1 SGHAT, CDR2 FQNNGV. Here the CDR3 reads CASSLGARSYEQYV. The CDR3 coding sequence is TGTGCCAGCAGCTTAGGGGCACGATCCTACGAGCAGTACGTC.

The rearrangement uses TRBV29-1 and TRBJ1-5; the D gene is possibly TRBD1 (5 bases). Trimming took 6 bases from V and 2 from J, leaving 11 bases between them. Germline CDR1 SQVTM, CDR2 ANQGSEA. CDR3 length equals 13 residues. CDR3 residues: CSVADMGNQPQHF. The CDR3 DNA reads TGCAGCGTCGCGGACATGGGCAATCAGCCCCAGCATTTT. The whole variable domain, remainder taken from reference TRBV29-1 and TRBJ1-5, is SAVISQKPSRDICQRGTSLTIQCQVDSQVTMMFWYRQQPGQSLTLIATANQGSEATYESGFVIDKFPISRPNLTFSTLTVSNMSPEDSSIYLCSVADMGNQPQHFGDGTRLSIL.

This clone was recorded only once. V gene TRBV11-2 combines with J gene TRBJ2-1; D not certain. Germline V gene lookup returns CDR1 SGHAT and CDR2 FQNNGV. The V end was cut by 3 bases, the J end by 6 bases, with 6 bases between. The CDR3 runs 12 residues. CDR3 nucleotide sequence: TGTGCCAGCAGCTTGGTGGGCAATGAGCAGTTCTTC. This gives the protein CASSLVGNEQFF.

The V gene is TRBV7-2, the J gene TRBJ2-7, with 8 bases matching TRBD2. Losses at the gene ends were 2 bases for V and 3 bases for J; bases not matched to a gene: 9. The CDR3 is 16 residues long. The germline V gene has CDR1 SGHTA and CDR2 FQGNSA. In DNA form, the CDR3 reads TGTGCCAGCAGCTTACAAAGCGGGGGAAGGAACTACGAGCAGTACTTC. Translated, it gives CASSLQSGGRNYEQYF.

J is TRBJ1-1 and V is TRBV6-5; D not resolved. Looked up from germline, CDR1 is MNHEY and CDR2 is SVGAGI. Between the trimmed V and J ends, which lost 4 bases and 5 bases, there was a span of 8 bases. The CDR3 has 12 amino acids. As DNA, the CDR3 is TGTGCCAGCAGTTCCCGAACAACTGAAGCTTTCTTT. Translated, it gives CASSSRTTEAFF.

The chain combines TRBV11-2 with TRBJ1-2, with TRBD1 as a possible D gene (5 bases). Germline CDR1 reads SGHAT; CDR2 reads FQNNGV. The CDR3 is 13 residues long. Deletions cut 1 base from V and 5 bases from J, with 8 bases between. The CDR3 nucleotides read TGTGCCAGCAGCTTAGCCCCAGGGTATGGCTACACCTTC. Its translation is CASSLAPGYGYTF. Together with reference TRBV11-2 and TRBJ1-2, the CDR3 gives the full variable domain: EAGVAQSPRYKIIEKRQSVAFWCNPISGHATLYWYQQILGQGPKLLIQFQNNGVVDDSQLPKDRFSAERLKGVDSTLKIQPAKLEDSAVYLCASSLAPGYGYTFGSGTRLTVV.

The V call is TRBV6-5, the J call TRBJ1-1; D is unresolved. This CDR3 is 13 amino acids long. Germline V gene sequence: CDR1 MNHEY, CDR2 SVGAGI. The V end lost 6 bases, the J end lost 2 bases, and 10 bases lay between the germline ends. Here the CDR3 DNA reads TGTGCCAGCAGCCCGACTGACAACACTGAAGCTTTCTTT. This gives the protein CASSPTDNTEAFF.

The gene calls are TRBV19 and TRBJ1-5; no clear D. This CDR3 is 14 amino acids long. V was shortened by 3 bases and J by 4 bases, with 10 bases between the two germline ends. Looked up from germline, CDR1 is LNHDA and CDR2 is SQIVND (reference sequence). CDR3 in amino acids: CASSISYGNQPQHF. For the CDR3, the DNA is TGTGCCAGTAGTATCTCGTACGGGAATCAGCCCCAGCATTTT.

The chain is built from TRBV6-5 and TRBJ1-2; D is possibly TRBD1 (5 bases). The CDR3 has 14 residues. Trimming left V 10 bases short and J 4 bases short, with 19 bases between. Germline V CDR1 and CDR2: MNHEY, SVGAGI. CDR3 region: CATALDRKVYGYTF. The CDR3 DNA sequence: TGTGCCACCGCCCTAGACAGAAAAGTCTATGGCTACACCTTC.

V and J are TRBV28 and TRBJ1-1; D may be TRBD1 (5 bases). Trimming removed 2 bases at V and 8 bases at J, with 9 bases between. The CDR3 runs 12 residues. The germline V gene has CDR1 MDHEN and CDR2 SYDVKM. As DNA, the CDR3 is TGTGCCAGCAGTTTAGTTTGGGGGGAAGCTTTCTTT. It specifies CASSLVWGEAFF. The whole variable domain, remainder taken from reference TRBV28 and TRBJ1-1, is DVKVTQSSRYLVKRTGEKVFLECVQDMDHENMFWYRQDPGLGLRLIYFSYDVKMKEKGDIPEGYSVSREKKERFSLILESASTNQTSMYLCASSLVWGEAFFGQGTRLTVV.

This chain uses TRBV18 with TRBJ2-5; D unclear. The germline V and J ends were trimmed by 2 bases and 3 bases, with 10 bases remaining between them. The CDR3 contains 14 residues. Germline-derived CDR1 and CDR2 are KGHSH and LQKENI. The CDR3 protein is CASSPKQIEETQYF. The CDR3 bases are TGTGCCAGCTCACCAAAACAGATTGAAGAGACCCAGTACTTC.

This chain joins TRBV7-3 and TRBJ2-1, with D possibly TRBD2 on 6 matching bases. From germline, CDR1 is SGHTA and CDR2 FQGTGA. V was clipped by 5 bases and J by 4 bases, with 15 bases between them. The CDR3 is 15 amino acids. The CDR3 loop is CASSQAGLTYNEQFF. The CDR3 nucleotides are TGTGCCAGCAGCCAAGCGGGCCTAACATACAATGAGCAGTTCTTC.

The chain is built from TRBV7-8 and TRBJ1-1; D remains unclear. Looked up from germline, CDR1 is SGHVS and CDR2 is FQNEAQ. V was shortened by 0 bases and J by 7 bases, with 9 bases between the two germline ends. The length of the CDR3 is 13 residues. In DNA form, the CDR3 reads TGTGCCAGCAGCTTAGCGTCCGGGCATGAAGCTTTCTTT. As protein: CASSLASGHEAFF.

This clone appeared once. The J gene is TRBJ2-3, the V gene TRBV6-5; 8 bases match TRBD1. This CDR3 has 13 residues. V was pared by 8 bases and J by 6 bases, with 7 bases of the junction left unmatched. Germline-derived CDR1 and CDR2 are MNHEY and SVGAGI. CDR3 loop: CASVDRVFDTQYF. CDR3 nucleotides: TGTGCCAGCGTGGACAGGGTTTTCGATACGCAGTATTTT.

The DNA for the CDR3 is TGTGCCAGCTCACCACAGCTAGTGACAGGGCGCAATCAGCCCCAGCATTTT. It is translated as CASSPQLVTGRNQPQHF. The chain is built from TRBV18 and TRBJ1-5; 7 bases agree with TRBD1. Germline V gene lookup returns CDR1 KGHSH and CDR2 LQKENI. J lost 2 bases, V lost 1 base, and 8 bases had no gene match. This CDR3 contains 17 residues.